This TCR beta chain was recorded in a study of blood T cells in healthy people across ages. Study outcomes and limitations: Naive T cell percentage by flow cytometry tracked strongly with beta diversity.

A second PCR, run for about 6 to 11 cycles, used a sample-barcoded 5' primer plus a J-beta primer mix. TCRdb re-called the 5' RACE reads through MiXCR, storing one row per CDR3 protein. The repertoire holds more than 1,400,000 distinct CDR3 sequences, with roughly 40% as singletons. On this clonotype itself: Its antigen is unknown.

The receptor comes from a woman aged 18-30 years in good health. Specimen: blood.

CDR3 coding DNA: TGTGCCAGCAGGAACGACAGGGGGCGGCAAGATACGCAGTATTTT. Translated, it gives CASRNDRGRQDTQYF. The chain employs TRBV6-1 and TRBJ2-3; 10 nucleotides align to TRBD1. Germline V gives CDR1 MNHNS, CDR2 SASEGT. The CDR3 consists of 15 residues. The J segment lost 5 bases and the V segment lost 6 bases, leaving 8 bases of the junction unmatched.